Here is one T cell receptor (beta chain) with its context. In the source study's methods: Reference gene primer amplification in the assay estimated nucleated cell counts. The data were produced by immunoSEQ multiplex PCR, yet TCRdb's version contains in-frame clones alone and is incomplete. Clone size and the V and J calls come from that table; the DNA yielded D and trimming. The repertoire consists of 200,000 to 300,000 clones, with around 83% occurring once and the leading ten covering about 9.5%. This sample was taken from a study of blood T cell repertoires in COVID-19. For the study at large: The origin of the acute and convalescent COVID-19 samples was the United States, Italy and Spain. Sources were T cells, B-cell-depleted T cells, or PBMCs; the material itself was cDNA or gDNA.

The germline gives CDR1 SGHRS, CDR2 YFSETQ. Trimming took 2 bases from V and 4 from J, leaving 20 bases between them. The CDR3 is 17 residues long. The rearrangement uses TRBV5-1 and TRBJ2-3; D call uncertain. Sequenced material: peripheral blood. This TCR derives from a woman of 80 years or more with acute or convalescent COVID-19. The CDR3 region has the DNA TGCGCCAGCAGCTTTCGGAGCTCAAGAGCACGTTCAGATACGCAGTATTTT. Protein: CASSFRSSRARSDTQYF.